A selection of T cell receptor beta chains follows, all from one sample in a study of blood T cell repertoires in COVID-19. TCRdb keeps only in-frame clones here, not all; method: immunoSEQ multiplex PCR. The table shows about 49,000 clones, with under 85% occurring only once. The sequencing sample was made of peripheral blood. All receptors derive from a human donor in a cohort sampled during active COVID-19. The CDR3 runs from the conserved cysteine through the conserved F or W. The D gene is left open where the match is weak. Clone sizes are given selectively: once, few, many, or a class where the clone is expanded.

D gene: TRBD2; V gene: TRBV2; J gene: TRBJ2-7; clone size: .; CDR3 protein: CATLRTSGGLTYEQYF; CDR3 DNA: TGTGCCACTCTAAGGACGAGCGGGGGCCTAACCTACGAGCAGTACTTC
D gene: TRBD1; V gene: TRBV5-1; J gene: TRBJ1-2; clone size: .; CDR3 protein: CASSLTQGSAGYTF; CDR3 DNA: TGCGCCAGCAGCTTGACACAGGGGTCGGCTGGCTACACCTTC
D gene: .; V gene: TRBV6-6; J gene: TRBJ2-7; clone size: .; CDR3 protein: CASSSPTSSYEQYF; CDR3 DNA: TGTGCCAGCAGTTCCCCAACTAGCTCCTACGAGCAGTACTTC
D gene: TRBD2; V gene: TRBV27; J gene: TRBJ2-7; clone size: .; CDR3 protein: CASSDSPGLARYEQYF; CDR3 DNA: TGTGCCAGCAGCGACTCGCCGGGACTAGCGCGCTACGAGCAGTACTTC
D gene: .; V gene: TRBV6-2/TRBV6-3; J gene: TRBJ2-1; clone size: .; CDR3 protein: CASSYSVGSIHEQFF; CDR3 DNA: TGTGCCAGCAGTTACTCGGTCGGGAGTATTCATGAGCAGTTCTTC
D gene: .; V gene: TRBV6-5; J gene: TRBJ2-7; clone size: .; CDR3 protein: CASSLRGLYEQYF; CDR3 DNA: TGTGCCAGCAGTTTGAGGGGGTTGTACGAGCAGTACTTC
D gene: .; V gene: TRBV6-5; J gene: TRBJ1-2; clone size: .; CDR3 protein: CASSYSPGGSYGYTF; CDR3 DNA: TGTGCCAGCAGTTACTCGCCAGGTGGATCGTATGGCTACACCTTC
D gene: .; V gene: TRBV18; J gene: TRBJ2-7; clone size: .; CDR3 protein: CASSPNGYEQYF; CDR3 DNA: TGTGCCAGCTCACCAAACGGCTACGAGCAGTACTTC
D gene: .; V gene: TRBV29-1; J gene: TRBJ1-1; clone size: .; CDR3 protein: CSVERGVNTEAFF; CDR3 DNA: TGCAGCGTTGAAAGAGGCGTGAACACTGAAGCTTTCTTT
D gene: TRBD2; V gene: TRBV7-9; J gene: TRBJ2-7; clone size: .; CDR3 protein: CASSLGTVGGYEQYF; CDR3 DNA: TGTGCCAGCAGCTTAGGAACGGTCGGGGGGTACGAGCAGTACTTC
D gene: .; V gene: TRBV5-6; J gene: TRBJ1-1; clone size: .; CDR3 protein: CASSLYGVPSMNTEAFF; CDR3 DNA: TGTGCCAGCAGCTTGTACGGGGTTCCGTCTATGAACACTGAAGCTTTCTTT
D gene: .; V gene: TRBV3-1/TRBV3-2; J gene: TRBJ1-1; clone size: .; CDR3 protein: CASSPGRGMNTEAFF; CDR3 DNA: TGTGCCAGCAGCCCCGGACGGGGGATGAACACTGAAGCTTTCTTT
D gene: TRBD1; V gene: TRBV6-5; J gene: TRBJ1-3; clone size: .; CDR3 protein: CASSFQQGAGNTIYF; CDR3 DNA: TGTGCCAGCAGTTTTCAGCAGGGGGCTGGAAACACCATATATTTT
D gene: TRBD1; V gene: TRBV5-4; J gene: TRBJ2-7; clone size: .; CDR3 protein: CASSSAGGLTYEQYF; CDR3 DNA: TGTGCCAGCAGCAGTGCAGGGGGCCTCACCTACGAGCAGTACTTC
D gene: TRBD1; V gene: TRBV5-4; J gene: TRBJ2-5; clone size: .; CDR3 protein: CASSLAGTGETQYF; CDR3 DNA: TGTGCCAGCAGCTTGGCCGGGACAGGGGAGACCCAGTACTTC
D gene: .; V gene: TRBV27; J gene: TRBJ2-1; clone size: .; CDR3 protein: CASSFLGLYNEQFF; CDR3 DNA: TGTGCCAGCAGTTTCCTTGGACTATACAATGAGCAGTTCTTC
D gene: TRBD1; V gene: TRBV5-8; J gene: TRBJ2-7; clone size: .; CDR3 protein: CASSLGGQTIYEQYF; CDR3 DNA: TGTGCCAGCAGCTTGGGGGGACAGACGATATACGAGCAGTACTTC
D gene: .; V gene: TRBV3-1/TRBV3-2; J gene: TRBJ2-2; clone size: .; CDR3 protein: CASSRIRGLERALFSGELFF; CDR3 DNA: TGTGCCAGCAGCCGAATTAGGGGTTTAGAAAGGGCGTTATTCTCCGGGGAGCTGTTTTTT
D gene: TRBD1; V gene: TRBV13; J gene: TRBJ1-5; clone size: .; CDR3 protein: CASSLGQNNQPQHF; CDR3 DNA: TGTGCCAGCAGCTTGGGACAGAACAATCAGCCCCAGCATTTT
D gene: TRBD2; V gene: TRBV7-2; J gene: TRBJ2-3; clone size: .; CDR3 protein: CASSFAGLAGGPGTQYF; CDR3 DNA: TGTGCCAGCAGCTTCGCCGGACTAGCGGGAGGGCCTGGTACGCAGTATTTT
D gene: .; V gene: TRBV5-1; J gene: TRBJ2-7; clone size: .; CDR3 protein: CASSRVEGSSYEQYF; CDR3 DNA: TGCGCCAGCAGCAGGGTGGAGGGTAGCTCCTACGAGCAGTACTTC
D gene: TRBD2; V gene: TRBV28; J gene: TRBJ2-3; clone size: .; CDR3 protein: CASRGTSGDGTDTQYF; CDR3 DNA: TGTGCCAGCAGGGGGACTAGCGGTGACGGGACAGATACGCAGTATTTT
D gene: .; V gene: TRBV27; J gene: TRBJ2-1; clone size: .; CDR3 protein: CASSNHGQSAIIKVF; CDR3 DNA: TGTGCCAGCAGCAATCACGGACAGAGTGCCATCATAAAGGTCTTC
D gene: TRBD1; V gene: TRBV11-2; J gene: TRBJ2-3; clone size: .; CDR3 protein: CASSLNRGNTDTQYF; CDR3 DNA: TGTGCCAGCAGCTTAAACAGGGGTAATACAGATACGCAGTATTTT
D gene: .; V gene: TRBV28; J gene: TRBJ1-5; clone size: .; CDR3 protein: CATATGFQPQHF; CDR3 DNA: TGTGCCACCGCCACAGGGTTTCAGCCCCAGCATTTT
D gene: TRBD1; V gene: TRBV6-1; J gene: TRBJ2-7; clone size: .; CDR3 protein: CASSEGDRSSEQYF; CDR3 DNA: TGTGCCAGCAGTGAAGGGGACAGATCCTCCGAGCAGTACTTC
D gene: TRBD1; V gene: TRBV30; J gene: TRBJ1-5; clone size: .; CDR3 protein: CAWAGQGREQPQHF; CDR3 DNA: TGTGCCTGGGCCGGACAGGGGCGGGAGCAGCCCCAGCATTTT
D gene: TRBD1; V gene: TRBV19; J gene: TRBJ1-2; clone size: .; CDR3 protein: CASRVGQGSYGYTF; CDR3 DNA: TGTGCCAGTAGAGTGGGACAGGGGTCCTATGGCTACACCTTC
D gene: TRBD1; V gene: TRBV28; J gene: TRBJ1-1; clone size: .; CDR3 protein: CASSLQTPDRGAFF; CDR3 DNA: TGTGCCAGCAGTTTACAGACCCCCGACAGGGGAGCTTTCTTT
D gene: .; V gene: TRBV7-9; J gene: TRBJ2-7; clone size: .; CDR3 protein: CASSLYRPSGVSYEQYF; CDR3 DNA: TGTGCCAGCAGCTTATACCGACCGTCGGGGGTCTCCTACGAGCAGTACTTC
D gene: TRBD2; V gene: TRBV19; J gene: TRBJ2-7; clone size: few; CDR3 protein: CASSGPGTRTLEQYF; CDR3 DNA: TGTGCCAGTAGTGGACCCGGGACTAGGACCCTCGAGCAGTACTTC
D gene: .; V gene: TRBV27; J gene: TRBJ2-3; clone size: .; CDR3 protein: CASSSAGFSTDTQYF; CDR3 DNA: TGTGCCAGCAGTTCCGCAGGGTTCAGCACAGATACGCAGTATTTT
D gene: .; V gene: TRBV6-2/TRBV6-3; J gene: TRBJ1-1; clone size: .; CDR3 protein: CASSRSTAEAFF; CDR3 DNA: TGTGCCAGCAGTAGGTCGACAGCTGAAGCTTTCTTT
D gene: TRBD2; V gene: TRBV4-1; J gene: TRBJ2-5; clone size: medium-sized; CDR3 protein: CASSQERGTSGNQETQYF; CDR3 DNA: TGCGCCAGCAGCCAAGAGAGGGGAACTAGCGGAAACCAAGAGACCCAGTACTTC
D gene: .; V gene: TRBV5-1; J gene: TRBJ2-3; clone size: .; CDR3 protein: CASSGQNTDTQYF; CDR3 DNA: TGCGCCAGCAGTGGACAGAACACAGATACGCAGTATTTT
D gene: TRBD2; V gene: TRBV2; J gene: TRBJ2-3; clone size: .; CDR3 protein: CASSEGTSGGSDTQYF; CDR3 DNA: TGTGCCAGCAGTGAAGGGACTAGCGGGGGTTCAGATACGCAGTATTTT
D gene: .; V gene: TRBV5-8; J gene: TRBJ1-4; clone size: .; CDR3 protein: CASTPRGATNEKLFF; CDR3 DNA: TGTGCCAGCACCCCCAGGGGAGCAACTAATGAAAAACTGTTTTTT
D gene: TRBD1; V gene: TRBV5-1; J gene: TRBJ1-6; clone size: .; CDR3 protein: CASSLGTGGLSPLHF; CDR3 DNA: TGCGCCAGCAGCTTGGGGACAGGGGGCTTGTCACCCCTCCACTTT
D gene: TRBD1; V gene: TRBV6-5; J gene: TRBJ1-1; clone size: .; CDR3 protein: CASSQGGEAFF; CDR3 DNA: TGTGCCAGCAGCCAGGGGGGTGAAGCTTTCTTT
D gene: .; V gene: TRBV4-1; J gene: TRBJ2-2; clone size: .; CDR3 protein: CASSQKSGTGELFF; CDR3 DNA: TGCGCCAGCAGCCAAAAAAGCGGCACCGGGGAGCTGTTTTTT
D gene: .; V gene: TRBV30; J gene: TRBJ2-7; clone size: .; CDR3 protein: CAWSGTSYEQYF; CDR3 DNA: TGTGCCTGGTCCGGGACATCCTACGAGCAGTACTTC
D gene: TRBD2; V gene: TRBV4-1; J gene: TRBJ2-3; clone size: .; CDR3 protein: CASSQDSLAGSTDTQYF; CDR3 DNA: TGCGCCAGCAGCCAAGATTCGCTAGCGGGGAGCACAGATACGCAGTATTTT
D gene: TRBD2; V gene: TRBV28; J gene: TRBJ2-2; clone size: .; CDR3 protein: CASGTSGSRAGELFF; CDR3 DNA: TGTGCCAGTGGTACTAGCGGGAGCCGGGCCGGGGAGCTGTTTTTT
D gene: TRBD1; V gene: TRBV30; J gene: TRBJ1-2; clone size: .; CDR3 protein: CAFSVGTGYDYGYTF; CDR3 DNA: TGTGCGTTTTCCGTGGGGACAGGGTATGACTATGGCTACACCTTC
D gene: TRBD1; V gene: TRBV30; J gene: TRBJ2-1; clone size: .; CDR3 protein: CAWSPTGVRINEQFF; CDR3 DNA: TGTGCCTGGAGTCCAACAGGGGTCAGGATCAATGAGCAGTTCTTC
D gene: TRBD2; V gene: TRBV27; J gene: TRBJ2-3; clone size: .; CDR3 protein: CASSSLALGTDTQYF; CDR3 DNA: TGTGCCAGCAGTTCACTAGCGCTCGGCACAGATACGCAGTATTTT
D gene: .; V gene: TRBV5-4; J gene: TRBJ2-3; clone size: .; CDR3 protein: CASSLTQGDTDTQYF; CDR3 DNA: TGTGCCAGCAGCTTGACACAGGGCGACACAGATACGCAGTATTTT